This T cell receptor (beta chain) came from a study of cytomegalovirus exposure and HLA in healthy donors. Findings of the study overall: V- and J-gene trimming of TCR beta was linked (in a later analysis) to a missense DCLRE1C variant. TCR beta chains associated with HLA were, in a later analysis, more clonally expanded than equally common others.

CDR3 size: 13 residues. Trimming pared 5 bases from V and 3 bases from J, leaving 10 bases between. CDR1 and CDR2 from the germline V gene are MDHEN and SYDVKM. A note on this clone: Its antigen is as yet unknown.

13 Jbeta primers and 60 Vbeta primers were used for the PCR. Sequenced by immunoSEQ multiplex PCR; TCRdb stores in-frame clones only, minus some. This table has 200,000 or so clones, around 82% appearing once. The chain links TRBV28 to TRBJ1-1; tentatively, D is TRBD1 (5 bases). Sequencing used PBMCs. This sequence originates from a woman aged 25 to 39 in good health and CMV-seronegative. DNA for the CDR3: TGTGCCAGCAGTACATTAGGGGACACTGAAGCTTTCTTT. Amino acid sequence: CASSTLGDTEAFF.